This T cell receptor beta chain was recorded in a study of blood T cell repertoires in COVID-19. This CDR3 contains 15 residues. J gave up 0 bases and V 7 bases, and 5 bases lay outside the gene matches. Germline V gene sequence: CDR1 MNHEY, CDR2 SMNVEV (reference sequence). In the authors' methods: Amplification of reference gene primers provided the estimated nucleated cell counts. Sequencing was performed with immunoSEQ multiplex PCR; in TCRdb, only in-frame clones are kept and a portion is missing. Clone size and the V and J calls come from that table; the DNA yielded D and trimming. In the table there are around 250,000 clones, 70% to 90% of which are singletons. This clone was seen only once.

The TCR was taken from a human donor in a cohort sampled during active COVID-19. The V call is TRBV27, the J call TRBJ2-1; 8 bases line up with TRBD2. The sequenced sample consisted of peripheral blood. The CDR3: CASTLAGHSYNEQFF. CDR3 in DNA: TGTGCCAGCACCCTAGCGGGCCACTCCTACAATGAGCAGTTCTTC.